This T cell receptor (beta chain) is drawn from a study of memory CD4+ T cells and cytomegalovirus serostatus. Overall study results and limits: The CMV-associated TCR signature appears largely within the CD4+ memory repertoire.

Single viable CD3+CD4+CD8-CD45RO+ cells were sorted as the memory CD4+ T cells. Repertoires were generated with immunoSEQ multiplex PCR, while TCRdb's copy carries only in-frame clones and drops some. Of some 40,000 clones in the sample, 79% were seen once. The CDR3 is 15 residues long. Between the trimmed V and J ends, which lost 2 bases and 6 bases, there was a span of 17 bases. CDR1 is SGHTA, CDR2 FQGNSA, per germline. To note about this clone: Antigen specificity is unknown.

The J gene is TRBJ2-7, the V gene TRBV7-2; no definite D call. Sequenced material: memory CD4+ T cells from blood. The TCR originated in an adult in good health and CMV-seropositive. The CDR3 sequence: CASSLFGPSRSEQYF. DNA for the CDR3: TGTGCCAGCAGCTTATTTGGTCCTAGTCGGAGCGAGCAGTACTTC.